This paragraph covers one T cell receptor (beta chain) sequence. This specimen comes from a study of blood T cell repertoires in COVID-19. The protocol was immunoSEQ multiplex PCR, while the TCRdb copy is restricted to in-frame clones and leaves out a portion. The sample lists approximately 35,000 clones, roughly 85% occurring once. The V gene's germline CDR1 is LNHDA and CDR2 SQIVND (reference sequence). The V gene lost 7 bases and the J gene lost 6 bases, with 24 bases spanning the gap. CDR3 size: 17 residues. This receptor was obtained from a man aged 60-69 years with active COVID-19. Sequencing input: peripheral blood. The chain recombines TRBV19 with TRBJ2-2, with D possibly matching TRBD1 (6 bases). The CDR3 DNA reads TGTGCCAGTATTCGGCTGTCCGGGACAAGCCGGGCCGGGGAGCTGTTTTTT. Translated: CASIRLSGTSRAGELFF.